This T cell receptor (beta chain) was recorded in a study of Graves' ophthalmopathy and Graves' hyperthyroidism. Study observations and caveats: Discrimination between ophthalmopathy and stable hyperthyroidism by a 13-signature model showed 87.88% sensitivity and roughly 80% specificity.

Ten or more counts support this clonotype. Its antigen is as yet unknown. Ophthalmopathy in the donors was of moderate-to-severe activity, with CAS ≥3, NOSPECS ≥4 and duration under 3 months. Other autoimmune diseases, uncontrolled infections, pregnancy or lactation led to the exclusion of patients. The PBMCs used were ones drawn from approximately 10 ml of fresh peripheral blood. Investigators amplified TCR beta CDR3 regions from RNA transcripts. RT-PCR in the first round used HTBI primers; a second-round multiplex PCR followed. TCRdb itself ran the multiplex PCR reads through MiXCR, one entry per CDR3 protein. The table shows 300,000 or so distinct CDR3 sequences, with about a sixth occurring only once. The sequenced material came from peripheral blood. The sequence derives from an adult man with Graves' ophthalmopathy.

The CDR3 loop reads CAWRDDRGPSSYEQYF. Here the CDR3 DNA reads TGTGCCTGGAGGGACGACAGGGGACCGAGCTCCTACGAGCAGTACTTC. The chain combines TRBV30 with TRBJ2-7; 8 bases map to TRBD1. The length of the CDR3 is 16 residues. J gave up 0 bases and V 3 bases, and 10 bases lay outside the gene matches. CDR1 and CDR2 (germline): GTSNPN, SVGIG (reference sequence). The complete variable domain, with remaining parts taken from reference TRBV30 and TRBJ2-7, reads SQTIHQWPATLVQPVGSPLSLECTVEGTSNPNLYWYRQAAGRGLQLLFYSVGIGQISSEVPQNLSASRPQDRQFILSSKKLLLSDSGFYLCAWRDDRGPSSYEQYFGPGTRLTVT.